The rows below give T cell receptor beta chains drawn from one sample of a study of cytomegalovirus exposure and HLA in healthy donors. The assay was immunoSEQ multiplex PCR, and TCRdb's table has in-frame clones only and misses some. The data show about 150,000 clones, almost 80% seen once. The material sequenced was PBMCs. These receptors were collected from a male donor in good health and CMV-seronegative. The CDR3 runs from the conserved cysteine through the conserved F or W. A D gene is named only where the DNA matches it firmly. The size entry is marked missing in some rows and otherwise reads once, few, many or a size class.

>TRBV9|TRBJ1-6|few|TRBD1|14
TGTGCCAGCAGCCCGGGACAGGGGATTTCACCCCTCCACTTT
CASSPGQGISPLHF
>TRBV5-1|TRBJ2-1|.|TRBD2|19
TGCGCCAGCAGCTTGACGCAGGGGAGGCCTAGCGGGACCCTCAATGAGCAGTTCTTC
CASSLTQGRPSGTLNEQFF
>TRBV19|TRBJ1-2|.|TRBD1|15
TGTGCCAGTAGCGATCGGACAGGGCACCACTATGGCTACACCTTC
CASSDRTGHHYGYTF
>TRBV7-8|TRBJ1-5|.|.|16
TGTGCCAGCAGCTTAGCGGCCGGGTCAGGGAATCAGCCCCAGCATTTT
CASSLAAGSGNQPQHF
>TRBV7-9|TRBJ1-1|.|.|12
TGTGCCAGCAGCTTAGGGCCCACTGAAGCTTTCTTT
CASSLGPTEAFF
>TRBV7-9|TRBJ2-1|.|.|15
TGTGCCAGCATCCTGGGGGCAGCTAGTTACAATGAGCAGTTCTTC
CASILGAASYNEQFF
>TRBV6-4|TRBJ2-3|.|.|15
TGTGCCAGCAGTGACAGGCCCGGCCAGGGAGATACGCAGTATTTT
CASSDRPGQGDTQYF
>TRBV2|TRBJ1-6|.|.|16
TGTGCCAGCAGTGGAGAGTCCGGGGGGAATAATTCACCCCTCCACTTT
CASSGESGGNNSPLHF
>TRBV2|TRBJ2-5|.|.|13
TGTGCCAGCAGTGCCGGGGTACAAGAGACCCAGTACTTC
CASSAGVQETQYF
>TRBV11-3|TRBJ2-7|.|TRBD1|14
TGTGCCAGCAGCAAGAGGACAGGGAACGCCGAGCAGTACTTC
CASSKRTGNAEQYF
>TRBV5-1|TRBJ2-2|.|TRBD2|14
TGCGCCAGCAGCCGGACTAGCGTGACCGGGGAGCTGTTTTTT
CASSRTSVTGELFF
>TRBV18|TRBJ2-5|.|.|15
TGTGCCAGCTCACCGGGTCTGGGGCCGTTAGAGACCCAGTACTTC
CASSPGLGPLETQYF
>TRBV19|TRBJ1-4|few|.|15
TGTGCCAGTAGTATGGAAAGGAGGAGAGGAGAAAAACTGTTTTTT
CASSMERRRGEKLFF
>TRBV6-4|TRBJ2-2|few|.|13
TGTGCCAGCAGTGGACAGGACACCGGGGAGCTGTTTTTT
CASSGQDTGELFF
>TRBV11-1|TRBJ2-3|once|TRBD2|17
TGTGCCAGCAGCTTATTCGGGTCCAGCGGGGGGCCAGGTACGCAGTATTTT
CASSLFGSSGGPGTQYF
>TRBV7-2|TRBJ2-7|.|.|15
TGTGCCAGCAGCTTAGCCGCGGGTGGTTCCTACGAGCAGTACTTC
CASSLAAGGSYEQYF
>TRBV27|TRBJ2-7|once|.|14
TGTGCCAGCAGTGTCAACCGAATGAGGTACGAGCAGTACTTC
CASSVNRMRYEQYF
>TRBV19|TRBJ1-1|.|TRBD1|16
TGTGCCAGTAGTAGGGGACAGGGGGCGATTTATACTGAAGCTTTCTTT
CASSRGQGAIYTEAFF
>TRBV7-9|TRBJ2-5|.|.|13
TGTGCCTGCAATCATGACAGCCAAGAGACCCAGTACTTC
CACNHDSQETQYF
>TRBV28|TRBJ1-5|.|TRBD1|14
TGTGCCAGCAGGGGACAGGGGAGCAATCAGCCCCAGCATTTT
CASRGQGSNQPQHF